The T cell receptor beta chain described here comes from a study of shared clonotypes between healthy human individuals. This clone occurred once. Germline CDR1 reads WNHNN; CDR2 reads SYGVQD (reference sequence). This CDR3 is 13 amino acids long. The trim removed 5 bases at V and 7 bases at J, leaving 7 bases unmatched. TCRdb's copy holds only in-frame clones and misses some; the assay was immunoSEQ multiplex PCR. The repertoire holds 1.4 million to 1.5 million clones, with 96% as singletons. The clonotype comes from a man aged 25 to 40 in good health. J is TRBJ2-7 and V is TRBV10-1; 8 bases align to TRBD2. Sequencing was performed on naive CD4+ T cells sorted from blood. Documented subset: CD45RA+ positively selected. Here the CDR3 reads CASSTSGVGEQYF. The DNA of the CDR3 is TGCGCCAGCAGTACTAGCGGAGTGGGGGAGCAGTACTTC.